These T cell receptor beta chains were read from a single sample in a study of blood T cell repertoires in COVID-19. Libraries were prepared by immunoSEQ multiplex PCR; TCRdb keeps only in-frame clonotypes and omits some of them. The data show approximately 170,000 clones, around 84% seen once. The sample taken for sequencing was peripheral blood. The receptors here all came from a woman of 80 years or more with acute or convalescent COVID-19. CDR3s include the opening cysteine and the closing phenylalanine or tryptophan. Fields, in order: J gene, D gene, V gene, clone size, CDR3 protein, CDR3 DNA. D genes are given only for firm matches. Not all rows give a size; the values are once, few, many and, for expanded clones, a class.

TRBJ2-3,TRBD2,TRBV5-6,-,CASSFSSGGVDTQYF,TGTGCCAGCAGCTTCTCTAGCGGGGGGGTAGATACGCAGTATTTT
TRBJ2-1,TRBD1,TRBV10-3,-,CAIKPPGTGEQFF,TGTGCCATCAAACCCCCCGGGACAGGTGAGCAGTTCTTC
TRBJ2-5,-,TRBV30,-,CAWGPLLRETQYF,TGTGCCTGGGGACCCTTGCTTCGGGAGACCCAGTACTTC
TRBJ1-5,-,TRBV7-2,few,CASSGRSNQPQHF,TGTGCCAGCAGCGGTAGAAGCAATCAGCCCCAGCATTTT
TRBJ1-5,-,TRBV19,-,CASSSGQSNQPQHF,TGTGCCAGTAGTTCCGGACAAAGCAATCAGCCCCAGCATTTT
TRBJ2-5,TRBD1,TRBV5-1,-,CASSLGTGETQYF,TGCGCCAGCAGCTTGGGGACAGGGGAGACCCAGTACTTC
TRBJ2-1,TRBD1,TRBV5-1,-,CASGKDRGPYEQFF,TGCGCCAGCGGAAAGGACAGGGGGCCTTATGAGCAGTTCTTC
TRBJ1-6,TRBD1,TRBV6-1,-,CASSEDRTSYNSPLHF,TGTGCCAGCAGTGAGGACAGGACGTCCTATAATTCACCCCTCCACTTT
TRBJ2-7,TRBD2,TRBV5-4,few,CASSPSGGAGYEQYF,TGTGCCAGCAGCCCGAGCGGGGGGGCAGGGTACGAGCAGTACTTC
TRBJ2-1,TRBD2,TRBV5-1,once,CASSLGLTSETTEQFF,TGCGCCAGCAGCTTGGGACTGACTAGCGAGACGACTGAGCAGTTCTTC
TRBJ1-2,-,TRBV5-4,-,CASSEDSYGYTF,TGTGCCAGCAGCGAAGACAGCTATGGCTACACCTTC
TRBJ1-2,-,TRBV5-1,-,CASRKEIASYGYTF,TGCGCCAGCAGGAAGGAGATCGCTTCTTATGGCTACACCTTC
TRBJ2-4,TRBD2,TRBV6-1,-,CASRELGGGGAKNIQYF,TGTGCCAGCAGAGAACTTGGCGGGGGAGGGGCCAAAAACATTCAGTACTTC
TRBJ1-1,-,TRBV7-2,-,CASSPGRVGNTEAFF,TGTGCCAGCAGCCCAGGGAGGGTTGGGAACACTGAAGCTTTCTTT
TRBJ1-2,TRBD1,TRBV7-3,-,CASSSRQGYGYTF,TGTGCCAGCAGCTCCCGACAGGGCTATGGCTACACCTTC
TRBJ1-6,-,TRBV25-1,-,CASSQTAINYNSPLHF,TGTGCCAGCAGCCAGACAGCAATCAACTATAATTCACCCCTCCACTTT
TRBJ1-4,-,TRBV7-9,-,CASSPHSWGGNEKLFF,TGTGCCAGCAGCCCACACAGCTGGGGGGGCAACGAAAAACTGTTTTTT
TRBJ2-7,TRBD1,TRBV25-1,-,CASSEAGQATYEQYF,TGTGCCAGCAGTGAAGCGGGACAGGCCACCTACGAGCAGTACTTC
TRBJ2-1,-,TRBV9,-,CASSVAGQSYNEQFF,TGTGCCAGCAGCGTGGCGGGACAGTCCTACAATGAGCAGTTCTTC
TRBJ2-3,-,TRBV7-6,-,CASSLKVQTSTDTQYF,TGTGCCAGCAGCTTAAAAGTCCAAACTTCCACAGATACGCAGTATTTT
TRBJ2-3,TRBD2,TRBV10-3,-,CAISESGTSGGAGRDTQYF,TGTGCCATCAGTGAGTCAGGGACTAGCGGGGGGGCCGGGAGAGATACGCAGTATTTT
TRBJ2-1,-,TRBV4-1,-,CASSQGPSSGNNEQFF,TGCGCCAGCAGCCAAGGTCCTAGCTCGGGAAACAATGAGCAGTTCTTC
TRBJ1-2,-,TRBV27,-,CASSFAGALGYGYTF,TGTGCCAGCAGTTTCGCGGGGGCCTTAGGATATGGCTACACCTTC
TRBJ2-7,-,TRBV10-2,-,CASSAEVSSYEQYF,TGCGCCAGCAGCGCCGAGGTCAGCTCCTACGAGCAGTACTTC
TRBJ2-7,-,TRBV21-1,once,CASSLGVRVRSYEQYF,TGTGCCAGCAGCCTAGGGGTCAGGGTACGCTCCTACGAGCAGTACTTC
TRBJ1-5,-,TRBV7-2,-,CASSLGGRQPQHF,TGTGCCAGCAGCTTAGGTGGGCGTCAGCCCCAGCATTTT
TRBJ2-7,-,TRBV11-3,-,CASSSRDKGSYEQYF,TGTGCCAGCAGCAGCCGGGACAAAGGGTCCTACGAGCAGTACTTC
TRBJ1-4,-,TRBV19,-,CASSREGEKLFF,TGTGCCAGTAGTAGGGAGGGCGAAAAACTGTTTTTT
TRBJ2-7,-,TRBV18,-,CASSRLGSYEQYF,TGTGCCAGCTCACGGCTAGGCTCTTACGAGCAGTACTTC
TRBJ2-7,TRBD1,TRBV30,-,CAWSVPDRSYYEQYF,TGTGCCTGGAGTGTCCCGGACAGGAGTTACTACGAGCAGTACTTC
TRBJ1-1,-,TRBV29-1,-,CSASRVTGTEAFF,TGCAGCGCGTCCCGGGTCACAGGGACTGAAGCTTTCTTT
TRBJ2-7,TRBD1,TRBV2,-,CASSDIPGTGTYEQYF,TGTGCCAGCAGTGATATTCCCGGGACAGGGACCTACGAGCAGTACTTC
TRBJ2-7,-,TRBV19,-,CASSSGTSRGHPVGEQYF,TGTGCCAGTAGTAGCGGGACCAGCCGGGGTCATCCGGTGGGGGAGCAGTACTTC
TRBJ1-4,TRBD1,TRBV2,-,CASRGDRGANEKLFF,TGTGCCAGCAGGGGCGACAGGGGTGCTAATGAAAAACTGTTTTTT
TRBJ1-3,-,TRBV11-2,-,CASSLLLFDSVNTIYF,TGTGCCAGCAGCCTCCTCCTTTTTGACTCCGTGAACACCATATATTTT
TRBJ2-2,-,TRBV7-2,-,CASSPQWSANTGELFF,TGTGCCAGCAGCCCCCAGTGGAGCGCGAACACCGGGGAGCTGTTTTTT
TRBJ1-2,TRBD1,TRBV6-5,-,CATRTGINYGYTF,TGTGCCACCCGGACAGGAATTAACTATGGCTACACCTTC
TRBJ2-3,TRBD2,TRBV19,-,CASSRTSGSTRDTQYF,TGTGCCAGTAGTAGGACTAGCGGGAGTACCCGTGATACGCAGTATTTT
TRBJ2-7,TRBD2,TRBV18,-,CASSPGLAAYEQYF,TGTGCCAGCTCACCGGGACTAGCGGCCTACGAGCAGTACTTC
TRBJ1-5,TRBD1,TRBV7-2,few,CASSLGPTGTGGQPQHF,TGTGCCAGCAGCTTAGGGCCAACCGGGACAGGGGGCCAGCCCCAGCATTTT
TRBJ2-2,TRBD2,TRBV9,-,CASSVRTQTSLLNTGELFF,TGTGCCAGCAGCGTCCGAACCCAGACTAGCCTATTGAACACCGGGGAGCTGTTTTTT
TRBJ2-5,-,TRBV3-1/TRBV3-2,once,CASSQELRGRKYF,TGTGCCAGCAGCCAAGAACTGAGGGGGAGAAAGTACTTC
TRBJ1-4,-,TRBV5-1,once,CASSPSGGNEKLFF,TGCGCCAGCAGCCCAAGCGGTGGGAATGAAAAACTGTTTTTT
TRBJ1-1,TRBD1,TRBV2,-,CASSESGGLTEAFF,TGTGCCAGCAGTGAATCAGGGGGCCTCACTGAAGCTTTCTTT
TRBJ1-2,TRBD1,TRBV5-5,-,CASSLAQGEGYTF,TGTGCCAGCAGCTTGGCCCAGGGGGAAGGCTACACCTTC
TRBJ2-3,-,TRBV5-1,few,CASSLDNRPGTQYF,TGCGCCAGCAGCTTGGATAACCGGCCGGGTACGCAGTATTTT
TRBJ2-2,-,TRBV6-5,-,CASSTRQAATGELFF,TGTGCCAGCAGTACCCGACAGGCGGCCACCGGGGAGCTGTTTTTT
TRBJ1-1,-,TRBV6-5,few,CASSPLDRVTEAFF,TGTGCCAGCAGTCCCCTGGACAGAGTCACTGAAGCTTTCTTT
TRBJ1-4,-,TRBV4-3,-,CASSQSPGATNEKLFF,TGCGCCAGCAGCCAATCACCAGGGGCAACTAATGAAAAACTGTTTTTT